This passage covers 4 T cell receptor beta chains from one sample sequenced in a study of T-cell memory formation after mild COVID-19. MiXCR was run by TCRdb on the 5' RACE reads, yielding one entry per CDR3 protein. The sample lists almost 550,000 distinct CDR3 sequences, roughly 22% occurring once. Sequences were obtained from PBMCs or a T cell subset sorted from them (not recorded which). Receptors originate from an adult woman who had mild COVID-19 (a few samples of this study predate the infection). Cell type and time point are not known.

CDR3 loop: CASRVDIGEQFF. The CDR3 nucleotides read TGTGCCAGCAGAGTTGACATTGGTGAGCAGTTCTTC. The V call is TRBV12-3 or TRBV12-4, the J call TRBJ2-1; D not resolved. Trimming stripped 6 bases from V and 9 bases from J, with 12 bases between. The CDR3 is made up of 12 amino acids.

This clonotype appeared a few times. The V and J genes are TRBV4-1 and TRBJ2-7; D is perhaps TRBD2 (7 bases). Trimming shortened V by 3 bases and J by 6 bases, and 18 bases separated the two germline ends. The CDR3 has 15 amino acids. Germline V gene sequence: CDR1 MGHRA, CDR2 YSYEKL. CDR3 nucleotides: TGCGCCAGCAGCCAGGACAGAACCGGGGGGCCCGAGCAGTACTTC. Amino acid sequence: CASSQDRTGGPEQYF.

The chain joins TRBV4-1 to TRBJ2-2, with 10 bases matching TRBD1. Per germline, CDR1 MGHRA and CDR2 YSYEKL. The junction had 14 bases not matched to a gene; V was cut back by 6 bases and J by 1 base. The CDR3 is 19 amino acids. The CDR3 DNA follows: TGCGCCAGCAGAGCCGGGACAGGGGAACCGCGTTGGAACACCGGGGAGCTGTTTTTT. This translates into CASRAGTGEPRWNTGELFF.

This clonotype came up a few times. This chain uses TRBV5-1 with TRBJ1-5; perhaps TRBD1 as D (6 bases). Trimming cost V 4 bases and J 0 bases, with 11 bases left between them. The CDR3 contains 15 residues. Germline V lookup: CDR1 SGHRS, CDR2 YFSETQ. As DNA, the CDR3 is TGCGCCAGCAGCCCGACAGGAAATAGCAATCAGCCCCAGCATTTT. The encoded protein is CASSPTGNSNQPQHF.